This T cell receptor beta chain is from a study of shared clonotypes between healthy human individuals. For the study at large: Donors had three CD4 naive, three CD4 memory, two CD8 naive and one CD8 memory plate apiece. Overall study results and limits: Estimated richness was generally greater in naive than memory subsets. Researchers sampled only blood; tissue repertoires likely differ.

About this clone itself: The antigen is unknown.

CDR1 and CDR2 from the germline V gene are SGHRS and YFSETQ. The CDR3 sequence is 15 residues long. V shed 3 bases and J 7 bases; nucleotides not matched to a gene: 4. Authors' data handling: Quality scores were absent from the junction-only immunoSEQ sequences, so filtering differed. Produced via immunoSEQ multiplex PCR; TCRdb's table is partial and in-frame only. From that table come the V and J calls and clone size; the DNA was used to work out D and trimming. The sample contains about 1.1 million clones, about 72% of which appear only once. The sequencing input was memory CD4+ T cells from PBMCs. Stated subset: CD45RA-negative fraction. This TCR was recovered from a man between 18 and 29 years old in good health. Some clones in this sample may be carry-over from other donors' samples. The genes are TRBV5-1 and TRBJ1-4, with TRBD1 matching 12 bases. CDR3 bases: TGCGCCAGCAGCTCATCGGGACAGGGGGCTGAAAAACTGTTTTTT. Its translation is CASSSSGQGAEKLFF.